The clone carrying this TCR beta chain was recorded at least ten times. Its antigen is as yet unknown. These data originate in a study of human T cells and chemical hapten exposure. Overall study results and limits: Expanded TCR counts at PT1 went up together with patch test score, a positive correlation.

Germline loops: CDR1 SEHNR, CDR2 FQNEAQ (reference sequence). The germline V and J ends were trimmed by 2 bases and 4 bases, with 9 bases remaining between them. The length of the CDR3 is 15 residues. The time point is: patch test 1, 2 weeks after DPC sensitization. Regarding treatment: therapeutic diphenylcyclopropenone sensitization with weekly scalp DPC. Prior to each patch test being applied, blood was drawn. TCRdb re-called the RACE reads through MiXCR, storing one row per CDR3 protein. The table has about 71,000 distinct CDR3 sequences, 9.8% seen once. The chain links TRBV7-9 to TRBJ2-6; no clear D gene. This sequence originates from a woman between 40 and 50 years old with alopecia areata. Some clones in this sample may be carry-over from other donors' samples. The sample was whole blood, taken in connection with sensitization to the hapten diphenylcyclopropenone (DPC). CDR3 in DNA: TGTGCCAGCAGCTTATTCTCCCCCGGGGCCAACGTCCTGACTTTC. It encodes CASSLFSPGANVLTF.